The clone carrying this T cell receptor beta chain turned up a few times. The data are from a study of blood T cell repertoires in COVID-19. Study at large: Samples taken during acute and convalescent COVID-19 were collected in the United States, Italy and Spain. Nucleic acid was either cDNA or gDNA, and it came from T cells, B-cell-depleted T cells, or PBMCs.

Per the germline V gene, CDR1 is SNHLY and CDR2 is FYNNEI. The CDR3 has 20 amino acids. After removal of 3 bases from V and 4 bases from J, the junction contained 16 bases not matched to a gene. Original data processing: The assay estimated nucleated cells by amplifying reference gene primers. TCRdb's table, derived via immunoSEQ multiplex PCR, lists solely in-frame clones and lacks some. D and trimming come from the DNA, and the V and J calls and clone size come from that table. Among around 190,000 clones listed, approximately 90% were seen once. Input material: peripheral blood. This chain links TRBV2 with TRBJ2-3; TRBD2 agrees at 13 bases. This TCR came from a human donor in a cohort sampled during active COVID-19. The CDR3 nucleotides are TGTGCCAGCAGTGAGCTGCTGACGGGACTAGCGGGATCCTCTGCAGATACGCAGTATTTT. It is translated as CASSELLTGLAGSSADTQYF.